Sequencing of this T cell receptor beta chain was carried out in a study of shared clonotypes between healthy human individuals. It was CD45RO-negative cells, positively selected for CCR7, that made up naive CD8 cells, with terminally differentiated effector memory CD45RA+ cells excluded. Caucasian adults living in Nashville, Tennessee, provided all samples. Germline V lookup: CDR1 MNHNY, CDR2 SVGAGI (reference sequence). CDR3 length: 14 residues. V lost 10 bases, J lost 7 bases, and 10 bases stayed unmatched. How the authors handled the data: ImmunoSEQ junction-only sequences lacked quality scores, so their filtering differed. Assay: immunoSEQ multiplex PCR; the TCRdb copy retains only in-frame clones and omits some. Clone size and the V and J calls come from that table; the DNA yielded D and trimming. Among fewer than 850,000 clones listed, about 96% were seen once.

The sequence was collected from a young man in good health. The sample taken for sequencing was naive CD8+ T cells sorted from blood. V gene TRBV6-6 combines with J gene TRBJ2-1; 10 bases fit TRBD2. This CDR3 reads CATTGLAGANEQFF. The CDR3 bases are TGTGCCACCACGGGTCTAGCGGGAGCTAATGAGCAGTTCTTC.